These 16 T cell receptor beta chains were sequenced from one sample in a study of glioma-infiltrating T cells. The iRepertoire nested amplicon-rescue multiplex PCR amplified TCR alpha and beta CDR3s from RNA. TCRdb recomputed calls from the multiplex PCR reads with MiXCR, one row per CDR3 protein. Of around 390,000 distinct CDR3 sequences in the sample, less than 50% were seen once. Sequenced material: glioma tissue, nonneoplastic brain tissue, or PBMCs (not recorded which). The origin of the receptors is a human donor with low-grade glioma or glioblastoma, undergoing nonglioma brain surgery, or in good health (not recorded which).

Turning to this clonotype: A read error may account for a junction end that differs from germline. The chain employs TRBV20-1 and TRBJ1-5; D remains unclear. Germline CDR1 reads DFQATT; CDR2 reads SNEGSKA (reference sequence). The CDR3 sequence is 13 residues long. CDR3 region: CSAGETVNQPQHF. The CDR3, as DNA: TGCAGTGCTGGAGAAACAGTTAATCAGCCCCAGCATTTT.

This clonotype has at least ten counts. The rearrangement joins TRBV6-2 or TRBV6-3 to TRBJ2-5; D might be TRBD2 (6 bases). This CDR3 contains 14 residues. The V end lost 0 bases, the J end lost 7 bases, and 12 bases lay between the germline ends. Germline V gives CDR1 MNHEY, CDR2 SVGEGT. The CDR3 is CASSYSLREATQYF. CDR3 in DNA: TGTGCCAGCAGTTACTCGTTGCGGGAAGCGACCCAGTACTTC.

Details on this clonotype: A much larger clone lies one base from this, so it may be a read error. The J gene is TRBJ1-2, the V gene TRBV25-1; D gene unclear. Trimming stripped 3 bases from V and 7 bases from J, with 12 bases between. The CDR3 has 13 amino acids. CDR1 is MGHDK, CDR2 SYGVNS, per germline. This CDR3 is CASSEGPHCGYTF. The CDR3 DNA follows: TGTGCCAGCAGTGAGGGTCCCCACTGTGGCTACACCTTC.

The chain recombines TRBV14 with TRBJ1-2, with 7 bases identical to TRBD1. The germline gives CDR1 SGHDN, CDR2 FVKESK. V shed 5 bases and J 4 bases; nucleotides not matched to a gene: 10. The CDR3 sequence is 15 residues long. CDR3 loop: CASSVRAGGGYGYTF. The CDR3 region has the DNA TGTGCCAGCAGCGTGCGAGCAGGGGGAGGCTATGGCTACACCTTC.

This clonotype was counted at least ten times. The chain has TRBV14 and TRBJ2-7; TRBD2 matches 10 bases. Trimming cost V 3 bases and J 0 bases; bases outside gene matches: 2. Germline CDR1 is SGHDN and CDR2 is FVKESK. The CDR3 runs 15 residues. The CDR3 loop reads CASSHWTSGSYEQYF. For the CDR3, the DNA is TGTGCCAGCAGCCATTGGACTAGCGGCTCCTACGAGCAGTACTTC.

This clonotype was seen many times. The rearrangement joins TRBV28 to TRBJ2-3; a possible D gene is TRBD1 (5 bases). Per the germline V gene, CDR1 is MDHEN and CDR2 is SYDVKM. Trimming removed 7 bases from V and 1 base from J, with 12 bases in between. The CDR3 extends over 14 amino acids. Written as DNA, the CDR3 is TGTGCCAGCACCCAAACGACAGGCACAGATACGCAGTATTTT. This translates into CASTQTTGTDTQYF. The full variable domain, its missing parts supplied by reference TRBV28 and TRBJ2-3, is DVKVTQSSRYLVKRTGEKVFLECVQDMDHENMFWYRQDPGLGLRLIYFSYDVKMKEKGDIPEGYSVSREKKERFSLILESASTNQTSMYLCASTQTTGTDTQYFGPGTRLTVL.

The J gene is TRBJ2-1, the V gene TRBV7-2, with D possibly TRBD1 on 5 matching bases. The CDR3 runs 14 residues. Per the germline V gene, CDR1 is SGHTA and CDR2 is FQGNSA. The germline V and J ends were trimmed by 8 bases and 4 bases, with 15 bases remaining between them. CDR3 in amino acids: CASGAGPSYNEQFF. CDR3 DNA: TGTGCCAGCGGGGCCGGACCAAGTTACAATGAGCAGTTCTTC.

This clonotype showed up just a few times. The rearrangement uses TRBV28 and TRBJ2-5; D remains ambiguous. The CDR3 spans 16 residues. Trimming stripped 6 bases from V and 2 bases from J, with 19 bases between. Germline CDR1 and CDR2: MDHEN and SYDVKM. In DNA form, the CDR3 reads TGTGCCAGCAGCCAAGTCGGAATGGGTGGACAAGAGACCCAGTACTTC. Amino acids: CASSQVGMGGQETQYF.

Many counts were recorded for this clonotype. This chain joins TRBV20-1 and TRBJ2-3, with D possibly being TRBD2 (5 bases). V was clipped by 6 bases and J by 6 bases, with 19 bases between them. Per the germline V gene, CDR1 is DFQATT and CDR2 is SNEGSKA (reference sequence). CDR3 length: 14 residues. CDR3 loop: CSARSGPSYDTQYF. CDR3 nucleotide sequence: TGCAGTGCGAGGAGCGGACCTTCATATGATACGCAGTATTTT.

Comments on this clonotype: This may be a read error, as it is one base from a much larger clone. This chain uses TRBV20-1 with TRBJ2-1; D is possibly TRBD2 (6 bases). The V gene's germline CDR1 is DFQATT and CDR2 SNEGSKA (reference sequence). CDR3 length: 13 residues. CDR3 coding DNA: TGCAGTGCTAGCGGGAGTGCGCCATTTGAGCAGCTCTTC. This sequence encodes CSASGSAPFEQLF.

As to this clonotype: One junction end does not reproduce the germline sequence, and a read error may be involved. J is TRBJ1-2 and V is TRBV6-1; TRBD1 matches 9 bases. Germline V gene sequence: CDR1 MNHNS, CDR2 SASEGT. The CDR3 spans 15 residues. The CDR3 loop reads CTSIPGQGLNYGYTF. CDR3 DNA: TGTACCAGCATCCCGGGACAGGGATTAAACTATGGCTACACCTTC.

This clonotype showed up many times. The chain joins TRBV27 to TRBJ1-2; 9 bases are shared with TRBD1. Germline CDR1 reads MNHEY; CDR2 reads SMNVEV (reference sequence). Trimming removed 5 bases from V and 8 bases from J; junction bases left unmatched: 6. The CDR3 contains 13 residues. The CDR3 is CASSPGQGMGYTF. The CDR3 DNA follows: TGTGCCAGCAGTCCGGGACAGGGCATGGGCTACACCTTC.

The V and J genes are TRBV7-3 and TRBJ2-3; perhaps TRBD2 as D (5 bases). The germline V and J ends were trimmed by 4 bases and 1 base, with 9 bases remaining between them. The CDR3 extends over 14 amino acids. From germline, CDR1 is SGHTA and CDR2 FQGTGA. The CDR3 DNA is TGTGCCAGCAGCTCAATGGGAGGCACAGATACGCAGTATTTT. As protein: CASSSMGGTDTQYF. Full variable domain (missing parts from reference TRBV7-3 and TRBJ2-3): GAGVSQTPSNKVTEKGKYVELRCDPISGHTALYWYRQSLGQGPEFLIYFQGTGAADDSGLPNDRFFAVRPEGSVSTLKIQRTERGDSAVYLCASSSMGGTDTQYFGPGTRLTVL.

In regard to this clonotype: This may be a read error: a much more frequent sequence differs by one nucleotide. This chain uses TRBV24-1 with TRBJ2-3; tentatively, D is TRBD1 (5 bases). Germline V CDR1 and CDR2: KGHDR, SFDVKD. CDR3 size: 11 residues. This CDR3 reads CATREGDTKYF. The DNA of the CDR3 is TGTGCCACCCGCGAAGGGGATACGAAGTATTTT.

This clonotype is a singleton in its sample. One end of the junction does not line up with germline, which may come from a read error. V usage is TRBV20-1 and J usage is TRBJ1-4; D is perhaps TRBD1 (5 bases). The germline gives CDR1 DFQATT, CDR2 SNEGSKA (reference sequence). The CDR3 has 13 amino acids. The CDR3 loop is CSARPGQIGKLLF. DNA for the CDR3: TGCAGTGCTAGGCCAGGGCAGATTGGAAAACTGCTTTTT.

Turning to this clonotype: This may stem from a read error, because a much larger clone lies one nucleotide away. The chain links TRBV28 to TRBJ1-2; D is undetermined. Germline V gene data show CDR1 as MDHEN and CDR2 as SYDVKM. This CDR3 has 13 amino acids. V was cut by 11 bases and J by 0 bases, with 13 bases left in between. The CDR3 coding sequence is TGTGCCGGCATCCCCGGGACTAACTATGGCTACACCTTC. Encoded protein: CAGIPGTNYGYTF.